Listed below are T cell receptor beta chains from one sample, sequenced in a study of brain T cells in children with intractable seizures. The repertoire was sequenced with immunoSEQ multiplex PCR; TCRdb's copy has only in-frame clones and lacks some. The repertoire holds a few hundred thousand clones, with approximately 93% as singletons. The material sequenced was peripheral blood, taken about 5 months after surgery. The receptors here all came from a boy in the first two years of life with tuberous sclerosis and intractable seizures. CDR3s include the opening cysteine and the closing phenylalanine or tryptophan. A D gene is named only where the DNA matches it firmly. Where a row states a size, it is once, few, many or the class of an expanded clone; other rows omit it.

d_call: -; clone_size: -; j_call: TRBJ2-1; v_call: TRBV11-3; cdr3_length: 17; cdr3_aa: CASSPTPLHSSYNEQFF; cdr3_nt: TGTGCCAGCAGCCCTACTCCTCTTCACAGCTCCTACAATGAGCAGTTCTTC
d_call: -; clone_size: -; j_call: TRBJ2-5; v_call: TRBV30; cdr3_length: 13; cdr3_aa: CAWTLGGEETQYF; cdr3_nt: TGTGCCTGGACTTTAGGAGGAGAAGAGACCCAGTACTTC
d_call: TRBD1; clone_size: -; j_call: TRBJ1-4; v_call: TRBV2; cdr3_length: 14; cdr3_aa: CASRDRATNEKLFF; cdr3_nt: TGTGCCAGCAGGGACAGGGCTACTAATGAAAAACTGTTTTTT
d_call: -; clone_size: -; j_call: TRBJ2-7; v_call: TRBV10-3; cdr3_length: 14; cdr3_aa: CAISDETALYEQYF; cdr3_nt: TGTGCCATCAGTGATGAGACAGCACTCTACGAGCAGTACTTC
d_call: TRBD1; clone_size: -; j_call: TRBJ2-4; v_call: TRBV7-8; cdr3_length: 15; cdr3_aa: CASSPQGTGQNIQYF; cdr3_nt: TGTGCCAGCAGCCCCCAGGGGACAGGGCAAAACATTCAGTACTTC
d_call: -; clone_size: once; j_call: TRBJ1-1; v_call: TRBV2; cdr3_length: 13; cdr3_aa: CASRMEKNTEAFF; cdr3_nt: TGTGCCAGCAGAATGGAGAAGAACACTGAAGCTTTCTTT
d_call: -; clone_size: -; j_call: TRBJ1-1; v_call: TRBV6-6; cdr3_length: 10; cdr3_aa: CATGPLGAFF; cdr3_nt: TGTGCCACAGGGCCCTTGGGAGCTTTCTTT
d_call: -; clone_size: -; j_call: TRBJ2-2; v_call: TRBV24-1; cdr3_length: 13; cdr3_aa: CATSDGSGGELFF; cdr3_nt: TGTGCCACCAGTGATGGCTCAGGCGGGGAGCTGTTTTTT
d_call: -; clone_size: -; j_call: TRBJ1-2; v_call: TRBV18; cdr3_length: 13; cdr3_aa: CASSPYGLDNYTF; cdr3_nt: TGTGCCAGCTCACCCTACGGACTGGACAACTACACCTTC
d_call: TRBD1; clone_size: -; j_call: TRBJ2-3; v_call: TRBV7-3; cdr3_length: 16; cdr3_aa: CVSSSATGQGSDTQYF; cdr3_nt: TGTGTCAGCAGCTCAGCCACGGGACAGGGGTCAGATACGCAGTATTTT
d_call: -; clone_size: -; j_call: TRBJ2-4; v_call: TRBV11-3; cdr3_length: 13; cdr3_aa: CASSLVSGNIQYF; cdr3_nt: TGTGCCAGCAGCTTAGTCTCCGGGAACATTCAGTACTTC
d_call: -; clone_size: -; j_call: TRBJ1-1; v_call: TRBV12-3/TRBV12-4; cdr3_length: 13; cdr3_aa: CASFTGANTEAFF; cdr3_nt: TGTGCCAGCTTTACGGGGGCGAACACTGAAGCTTTCTTT
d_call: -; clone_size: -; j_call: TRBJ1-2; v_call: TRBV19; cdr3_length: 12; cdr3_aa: CATNCSDWGYTF; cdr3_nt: TGTGCCACCAATTGTTCCGACTGGGGCTACACCTTC
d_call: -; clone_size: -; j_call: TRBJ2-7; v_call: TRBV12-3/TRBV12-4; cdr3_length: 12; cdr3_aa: CASSSRMGEQYF; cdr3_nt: TGTGCCAGCAGTTCTAGGATGGGCGAGCAGTACTTC
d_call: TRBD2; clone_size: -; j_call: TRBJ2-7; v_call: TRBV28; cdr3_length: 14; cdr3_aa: CASSFIAGFNEQYF; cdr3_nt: TGTGCCAGCAGTTTCATAGCGGGGTTCAACGAGCAGTACTTC
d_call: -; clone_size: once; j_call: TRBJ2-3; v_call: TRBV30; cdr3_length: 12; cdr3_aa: CAWGSGAAQEYF; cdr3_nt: -
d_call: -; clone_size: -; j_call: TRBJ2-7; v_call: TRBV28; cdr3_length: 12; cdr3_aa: CASSADPYEQYF; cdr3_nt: TGTGCCAGCAGTGCAGATCCCTACGAGCAGTACTTC
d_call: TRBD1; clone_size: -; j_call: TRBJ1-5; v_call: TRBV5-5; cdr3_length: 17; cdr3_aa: CASSLGRTGAINQPQHF; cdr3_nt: TGTGCCAGCAGCTTGGGAAGGACAGGGGCAATAAATCAGCCCCAGCATTTT
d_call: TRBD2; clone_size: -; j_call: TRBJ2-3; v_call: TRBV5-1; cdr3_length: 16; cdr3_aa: CASSLGTSGSGDTQYF; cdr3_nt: TGCGCCAGCAGCTTGGGTACTAGCGGGAGTGGGGATACGCAGTATTTT
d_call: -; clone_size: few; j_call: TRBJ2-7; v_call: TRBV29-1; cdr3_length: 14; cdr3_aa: CSVETGAPAYEQYF; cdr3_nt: TGCAGCGTTGAAACGGGAGCCCCGGCCTACGAGCAGTACTTC
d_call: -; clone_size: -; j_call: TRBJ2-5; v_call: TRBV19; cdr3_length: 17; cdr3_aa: CASSIGGGWVATETQYF; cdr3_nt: TGTGCCAGTAGTATCGGGGGAGGTTGGGTGGCGACAGAGACCCAGTACTTC
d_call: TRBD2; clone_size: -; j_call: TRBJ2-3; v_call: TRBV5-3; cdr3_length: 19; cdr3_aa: CARSLAPSGRAQSTDTQYF; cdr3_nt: TGTGCCAGAAGCTTGGCTCCTAGCGGGCGAGCACAGAGCACAGATACGCAGTATTTT
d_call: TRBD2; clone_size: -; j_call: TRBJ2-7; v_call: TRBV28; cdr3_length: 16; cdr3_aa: CASSFIVLAGAREQYF; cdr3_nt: TGTGCCAGCAGTTTTATTGTCCTAGCGGGAGCTCGGGAGCAGTACTTC
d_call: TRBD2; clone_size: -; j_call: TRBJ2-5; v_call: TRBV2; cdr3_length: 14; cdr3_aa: CASSETSGGETQYF; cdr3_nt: TGTGCCAGCAGTGAAACCAGCGGGGGGGAGACCCAGTACTTC
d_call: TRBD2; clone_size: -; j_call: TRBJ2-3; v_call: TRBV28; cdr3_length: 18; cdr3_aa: CASSLYALAGTSTDTQYF; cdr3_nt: TGTGCCAGCAGTTTATACGCTCTAGCGGGGACTAGCACAGATACGCAGTATTTT
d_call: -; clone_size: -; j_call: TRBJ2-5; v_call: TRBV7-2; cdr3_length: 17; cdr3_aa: CASRQHTGPTNKETQYF; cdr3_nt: TGTGCCAGCAGACAGCATACAGGCCCCACAAATAAAGAGACCCAGTACTTC
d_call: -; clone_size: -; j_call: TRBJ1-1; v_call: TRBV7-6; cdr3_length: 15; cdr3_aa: CASSTRTGPNTEAFF; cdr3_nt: TGTGCCAGCAGCACACGCACCGGGCCGAACACTGAAGCTTTCTTT
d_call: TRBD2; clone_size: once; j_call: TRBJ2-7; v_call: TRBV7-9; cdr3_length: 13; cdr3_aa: CASRGTSGSEQYF; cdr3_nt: TGTGCCAGCAGAGGGACTAGCGGGAGCGAGCAGTACTTC
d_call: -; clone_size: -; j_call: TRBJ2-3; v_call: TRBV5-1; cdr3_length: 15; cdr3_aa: CASSLMALSTDTQYF; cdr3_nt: TGCGCCAGCAGCTTGATGGCACTCAGCACAGATACGCAGTATTTT
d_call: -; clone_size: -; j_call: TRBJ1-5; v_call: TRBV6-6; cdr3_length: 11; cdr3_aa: CASSLNQPQHF; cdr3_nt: TGTGCCAGCAGTCTTAATCAGCCCCAGCATTTT
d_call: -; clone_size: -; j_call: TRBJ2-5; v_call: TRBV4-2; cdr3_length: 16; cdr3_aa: CASSQEAGTSQETQYF; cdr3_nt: TGTGCCAGCAGCCAAGAAGCGGGCACTAGTCAAGAGACCCAGTACTTC
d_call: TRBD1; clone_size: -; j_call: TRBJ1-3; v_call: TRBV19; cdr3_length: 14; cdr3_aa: CASSVGTDGNTIYF; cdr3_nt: TGTGCCAGTAGTGTGGGGACAGACGGAAACACCATATATTTT
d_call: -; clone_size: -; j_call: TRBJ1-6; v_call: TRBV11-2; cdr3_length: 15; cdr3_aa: CASSLVGFINSPLHF; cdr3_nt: TGTGCCAGCAGCTTAGTTGGGTTTATCAATTCACCCCTCCACTTT
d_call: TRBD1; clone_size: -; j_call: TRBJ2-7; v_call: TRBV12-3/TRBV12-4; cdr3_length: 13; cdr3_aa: CASSFGQGDEQYF; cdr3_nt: TGTGCCAGCAGTTTTGGACAGGGTGACGAGCAGTACTTC